Sequencing of this TCR beta chain was carried out in a study of graft-versus-host responses after intestinal transplantation (dated by TCRdb to the early 2020s). Looking at the study overall: Recipients received multivisceral, liver-intestinal, or isolated intestinal transplants. Anti-thymocyte globulin induction was given to all recipients, followed by maintenance tacrolimus and steroids for two to three years. Graft-versus-host and host-versus-graft alloreactive T cell clones were tracked in the graft, circulation and bone marrow after intestinal transplantation using bulk TCR-beta CDR3 sequencing. To identify alloreactive clones, pre-transplant mixed lymphocyte reaction products were sequenced and then compared with unstimulated pre-transplant donor and recipient T cells. Of the 20 to 30 intestinal transplant recipients enrolled in the cohort, one of whom was a retransplant, 3 patients without pretransplant specimens were excluded. A peak of at least 4% donor T cells among recipient peripheral blood mononuclear cells was the definition used for donor T cell macrochimerism. Instead of going to the commercial service, samples from a few later patients were sequenced in-house on an Illumina MiSeq and processed with MiXCR.

The cysteine opens and the phenylalanine closes a CDR3 of 19 amino acids. This entry keeps only the CDR3 DNA: 57 bases, framed from base 1. This clone was counted once. Its antigen is still unknown. No base quality information exists; no much larger clone differs at one position. The paper as a whole reports these results and caveats: Early after transplant, declines in HvG clones were associated with peak levels of circulating GvH clones. Patients with donor T cell macrochimerism had high GvH to HvG T cell clonal ratios in their allografts. GvH clones were detected in recipient bone marrow, and some appeared earlier in ileal mucosa or blood, consistent with an intestinal mucosal origin. Conclusions were limited by the relatively low number and heterogeneity of intestinal transplant patients.

The method behind the library was the immunoSEQ multiplex PCR assay. For most patients, high-throughput TCR-beta CDR3 sequencing of genomic DNA was performed by Adaptive Biotechnologies. Turning to the authors' computational methods: Adaptive's ImmunoSEQ software supplied the TCR sequencing data for under 20 patients, while MiXCR and VDJtools were used to process a few other patients. Because the origin of CDR3 nucleotide sequences shared between donor and recipient could not be assigned, those sequences were removed. To count as alloreactive, a clone needed at least 2-fold expansion over unstimulated cells and a minimum CFSE-low frequency of 0.002% (template counts) or 0.001% (read counts). A clone was considered mappable if detected in the sequenced pre-transplant spleen, lymph node, or MLR CFSE-low populations of the donor or recipient. The cumulative frequency of alloreactive clones was calculated as a percentage of all sequences, weighted by copy number. TCRdb took this table from immuneACCESS and kept in-frame rearrangements with V and J called. Such tables lack part of the clones; where checked against another copy, unresolved V genes explain under half of the gap, and the rest is unexplained. That table is the source of V, J and clone size, and D and trimming were worked out from the DNA. This sample gives roughly 60,000 clones in total; about 90% of them show up just once. The ten largest account for 1.5% to 2% of the sample.

In the first month after transplant, blood samples were collected up to 4 times, and after that at least monthly when available. The chain is assembled from TRBV21-1 and TRBJ2-2; the listed D gene, TRBD2, was not tested against the DNA. TRBV21-1 is a listed pseudogene. Here the sequenced sample was PBMCs, taken 26 days after transplant. This clonotype was sampled from a human patient who received an intestinal transplant, so some T cells may come from the graft donor. The CDR3 protein sequence reads: CASSRTSGGRYARAGELFF. The sequenced DNA: TGTGCCAGCAGCCGGACTAGCGGGGGCCGATACGCTAGAGCCGGGGAGCTGTTTTTT.